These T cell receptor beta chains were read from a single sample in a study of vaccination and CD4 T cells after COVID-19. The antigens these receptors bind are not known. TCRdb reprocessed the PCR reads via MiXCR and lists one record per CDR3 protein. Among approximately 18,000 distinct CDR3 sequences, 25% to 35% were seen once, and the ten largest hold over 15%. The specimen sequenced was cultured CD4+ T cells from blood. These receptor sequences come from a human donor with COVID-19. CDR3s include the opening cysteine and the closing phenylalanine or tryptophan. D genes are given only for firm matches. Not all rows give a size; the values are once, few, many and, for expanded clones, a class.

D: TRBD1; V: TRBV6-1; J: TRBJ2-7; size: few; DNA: TGTGCCAGCAGTGCGACAGGGGGCTCCTACGAGCAGTACTTC; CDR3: CASSATGGSYEQYF
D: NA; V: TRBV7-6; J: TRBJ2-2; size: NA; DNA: TGTGCCAGCAGCGTAAACAGGGCCGGCGGGGAGCTGTTTTTT; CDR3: CASSVNRAGGELFF
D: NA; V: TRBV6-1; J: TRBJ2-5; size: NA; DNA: TGTGCCAGCAGTGAAGTCTCCACTGGGGAAGAGACCCAGTACTTC; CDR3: CASSEVSTGEETQYF
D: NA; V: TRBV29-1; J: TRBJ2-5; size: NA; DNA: TGCAGCGCCGAGTCCCCAGGGATGGAGACCCAGTACTTC; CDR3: CSAESPGMETQYF
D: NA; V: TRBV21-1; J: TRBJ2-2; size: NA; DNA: TGTGCCAGCAGCAAAGTGCGGAGCGGGGAGCTGTTTTTT; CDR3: CASSKVRSGELFF
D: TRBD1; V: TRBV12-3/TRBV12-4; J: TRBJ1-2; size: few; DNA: TGTGCCACGAGAACAGGGGCAGATTATGGCTACACCTTC; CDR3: CATRTGADYGYTF
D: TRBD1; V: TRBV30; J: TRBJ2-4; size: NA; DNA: TGTGCCTGGAGCCGGACAGGGGGCCCTCTACACTTC; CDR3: CAWSRTGGPLHF
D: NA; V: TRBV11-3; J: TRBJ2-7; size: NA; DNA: TGTGCCAGCAGCTTCCAGGTCTCCTACGAGCAGTACTTC; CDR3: CASSFQVSYEQYF
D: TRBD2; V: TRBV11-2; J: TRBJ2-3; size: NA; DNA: TGTGCCAGCAGCTTCGGTTTGCGGGGGTCAGATACGCAGTATTTT; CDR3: CASSFGLRGSDTQYF
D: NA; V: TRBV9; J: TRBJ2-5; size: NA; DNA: TGTGCCAGCAGCCAGGGGGGATACCAAGAGACCCAGTACTTC; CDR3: CASSQGGYQETQYF
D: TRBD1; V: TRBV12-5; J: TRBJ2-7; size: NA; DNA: TGTGCTAGTGGGGACCCGGGACAGCAGATCTTC; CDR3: CASGDPGQQIF
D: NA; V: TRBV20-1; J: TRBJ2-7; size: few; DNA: TGCAGTGCTAGCCATTGGCAGGGCTTAGGTCCCGAGCAGTACTTC; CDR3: CSASHWQGLGPEQYF
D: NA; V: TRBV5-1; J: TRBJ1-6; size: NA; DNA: TGCGCCAGCAGCCTAGGGGGGCCGGAGCCACCCCTCCACTTT; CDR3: CASSLGGPEPPLHF
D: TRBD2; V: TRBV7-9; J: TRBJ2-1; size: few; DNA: TGTGCCAGCAGCTTAGTCCTAGCGGGGGGCTACAATGAGCAGTTCTTC; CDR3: CASSLVLAGGYNEQFF
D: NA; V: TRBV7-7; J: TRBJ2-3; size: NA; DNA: TGTGCTATTACGGACGGGACCACTAGCACAGATACGCAGTATTTT; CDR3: CAITDGTTSTDTQYF
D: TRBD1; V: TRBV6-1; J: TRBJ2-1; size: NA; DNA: TGTGCCAGCAGTCGGGTACCGGGACAGGCTTTCCACAATGAGCAGTTCTTC; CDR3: CASSRVPGQAFHNEQFF
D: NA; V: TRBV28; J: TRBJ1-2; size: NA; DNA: TGTGCCAGCAGTACCAGGGAAGGCTACACCTTC; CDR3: CASSTREGYTF
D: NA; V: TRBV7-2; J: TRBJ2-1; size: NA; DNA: TGTGCCAGCAGCTTAGACATGCGCTCCTACAATGAGCAGTTCTTC; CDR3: CASSLDMRSYNEQFF
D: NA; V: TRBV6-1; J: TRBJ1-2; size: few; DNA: TGTGCCAGCAGTCCAGGGGACTATGGCTACACCTTC; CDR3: CASSPGDYGYTF
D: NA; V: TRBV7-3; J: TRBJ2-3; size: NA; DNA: TGTGCCAGCAGCTTAAACGCAGCTAGCACAGATACGCAGTATTTT; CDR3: CASSLNAASTDTQYF
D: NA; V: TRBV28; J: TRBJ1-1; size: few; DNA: TGTGCCAGCAGTTTAGTCATGGGGTACACTGAAGCTTTCTTT; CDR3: CASSLVMGYTEAFF
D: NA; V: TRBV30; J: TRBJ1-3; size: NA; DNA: TGTGCCTGGGCCGGACAGAACTCTGGAAACACCATATATTTT; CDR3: CAWAGQNSGNTIYF
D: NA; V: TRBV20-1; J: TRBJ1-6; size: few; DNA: TGCAGTGTGGGATCCTATAATTCACCCCTCCACTTT; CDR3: CSVGSYNSPLHF
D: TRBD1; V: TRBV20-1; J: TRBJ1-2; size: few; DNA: TGCAGTGCTACGAAAGGGACAGAAACTAACTATGGCTACACCTTC; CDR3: CSATKGTETNYGYTF
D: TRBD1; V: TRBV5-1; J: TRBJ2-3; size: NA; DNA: TGCGCCAGCAGCCGTACAGGGGGACTTAGCACAGATACGCAGTATTTT; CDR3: CASSRTGGLSTDTQYF
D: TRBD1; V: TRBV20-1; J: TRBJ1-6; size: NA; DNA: TGCAGTGCTAGAGATCCCACGGGACAGCCAAATTCACCCCTCCACTTT; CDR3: CSARDPTGQPNSPLHF
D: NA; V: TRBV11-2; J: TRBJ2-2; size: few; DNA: TGTGCCAGCAGCCCCGTTCACACCGGGGAGCTGTTTTTT; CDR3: CASSPVHTGELFF
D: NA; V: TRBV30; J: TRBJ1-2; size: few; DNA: TGTGCCTGGACAGGGGTTGGTGGCTACACCTTC; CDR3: CAWTGVGGYTF
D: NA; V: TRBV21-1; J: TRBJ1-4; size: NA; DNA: TGTGCCAGCAGCAAAGCCTGGTATGAGGCAGAATCAGAAAAACTGTTTTTT; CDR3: CASSKAWYEAESEKLFF
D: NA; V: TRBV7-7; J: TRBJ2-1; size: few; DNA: TGTGCTAGCAGCTTGTCTCTCTCCAATGAGCAGTTCTTC; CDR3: CASSLSLSNEQFF
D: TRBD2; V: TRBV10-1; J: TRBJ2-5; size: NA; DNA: TGCGCCAGCAGCCCAGCGGGGGGGGAGACCCAGTACTTC; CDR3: CASSPAGGETQYF
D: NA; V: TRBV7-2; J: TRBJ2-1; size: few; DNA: TGTGCCAGCAGCTTACTAGCCACCACCGGGAATGAGCAGTTCTTC; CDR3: CASSLLATTGNEQFF
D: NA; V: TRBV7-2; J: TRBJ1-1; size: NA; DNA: TGTGCCAGCAGCTTAGCATCGGGCTGGGCTTTCTTT; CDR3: CASSLASGWAFF
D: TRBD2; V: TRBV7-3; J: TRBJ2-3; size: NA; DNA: TGTGCCAGCAGCTTAAATCGGCTAGCGGGCGCAGATACGCAGTATTTT; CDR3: CASSLNRLAGADTQYF
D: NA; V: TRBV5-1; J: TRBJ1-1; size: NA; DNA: TGCGCCAGCAGCTTGTCGGTCATGAACACTGAAGCTTTCTTT; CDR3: CASSLSVMNTEAFF
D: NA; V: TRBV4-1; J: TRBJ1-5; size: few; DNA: TGCGCCAGCAGCCAAGATCCGTCCAATCAGCCCCAGCATTTT; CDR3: CASSQDPSNQPQHF
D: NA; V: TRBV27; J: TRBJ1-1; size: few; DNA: TGTGCCAGCAGTTTAAAGGGGCGGGGACAGAACACTGAAGCTTTCTTT; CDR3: CASSLKGRGQNTEAFF
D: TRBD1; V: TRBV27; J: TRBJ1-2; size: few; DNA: TGTGCCAGCAGTTTTAAGGACAGGGCCAATGGCTACACCTTC; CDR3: CASSFKDRANGYTF
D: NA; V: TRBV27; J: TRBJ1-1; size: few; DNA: TGTGCCAGCAGAAATTTTGGGAACACTGAAGCTTTCTTT; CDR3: CASRNFGNTEAFF
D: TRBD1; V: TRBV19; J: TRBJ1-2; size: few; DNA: TGTGCCAGTCGACAGGGAACGAATGGCTACACCTTC; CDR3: CASRQGTNGYTF
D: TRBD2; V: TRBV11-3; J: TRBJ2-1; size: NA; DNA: TGTGCCAGCAGCTCCGGGACTAGCGGGGGGGATGAGCAGTTCTTC; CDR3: CASSSGTSGGDEQFF
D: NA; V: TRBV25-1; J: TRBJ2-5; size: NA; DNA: TGTGCCAGCAGTCGCCAAGGGCTATACGAAGAGACCCAGTACTTC; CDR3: CASSRQGLYEETQYF
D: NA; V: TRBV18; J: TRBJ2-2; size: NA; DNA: TGTGCCAGCTCACCCAATATAGCACAGGGCGCCGGGGAGCTGTTTTTT; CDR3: CASSPNIAQGAGELFF
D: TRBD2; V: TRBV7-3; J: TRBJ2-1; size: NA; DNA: TGTGCCAGCAGCTTAAGCGGGGGGTCCTACAATGAGCAGTTCTTC; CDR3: CASSLSGGSYNEQFF
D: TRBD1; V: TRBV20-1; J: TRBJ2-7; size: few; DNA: TGCAGTGCTCGGCAGGGGGTTTTCGAGCAGTACTTC; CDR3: CSARQGVFEQYF
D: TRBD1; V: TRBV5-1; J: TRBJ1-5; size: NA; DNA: TGCGCCAGCAGCTTGAGCACAGGGGGCAATCAGCCCCAGCATTTT; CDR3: CASSLSTGGNQPQHF
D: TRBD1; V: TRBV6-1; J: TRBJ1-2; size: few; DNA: TGTGCCAGCAGAGACAGGGCTCCTACCAGGGGCTACACCTTC; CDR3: CASRDRAPTRGYTF
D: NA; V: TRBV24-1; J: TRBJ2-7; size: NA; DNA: TGTGCCACCAGTTCCGGCACCTACGAGCAGTACTTC; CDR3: CATSSGTYEQYF
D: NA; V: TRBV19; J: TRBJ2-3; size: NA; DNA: TGTGCCAGTAGTATCTTTCAGTCCGTGGATACGCAGTATTTT; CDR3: CASSIFQSVDTQYF
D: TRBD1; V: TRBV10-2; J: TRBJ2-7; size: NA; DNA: TGCGCCAGCAGTGAGCGGACAGGGGGTCCTTACGAGCAGTACTTC; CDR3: CASSERTGGPYEQYF
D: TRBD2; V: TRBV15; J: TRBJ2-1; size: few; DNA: TGTGCCACCAGCAGACCGGGACTAGCGGGGGGGCATGAGCAGTTCTTC; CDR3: CATSRPGLAGGHEQFF
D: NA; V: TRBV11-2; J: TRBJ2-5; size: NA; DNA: TGTGCCAGCAGCTCCACCGAGACCCAGTACTTC; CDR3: CASSSTETQYF
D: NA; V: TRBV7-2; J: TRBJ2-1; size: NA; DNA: TGTGCCAGCAGCTTAGTTGGGATAAGCTCCTACAATGAGCAGTTCTTC; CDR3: CASSLVGISSYNEQFF
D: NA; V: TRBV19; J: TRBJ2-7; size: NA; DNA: TGTGCCAGTAGTATAACAGGGCAGAGCTCCTACGAGCAGTACTTC; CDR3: CASSITGQSSYEQYF
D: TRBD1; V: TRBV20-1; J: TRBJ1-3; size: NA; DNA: TGCAGTGCTAGGGACAGGAACTCTGGAAACACCATATATTTT; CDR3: CSARDRNSGNTIYF
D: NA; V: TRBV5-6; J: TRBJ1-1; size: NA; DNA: TGTGCCAGCAGCTTGTTGGGGGCGAGCGGGGTAAACACTGAAGCTTTCTTT; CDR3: CASSLLGASGVNTEAFF
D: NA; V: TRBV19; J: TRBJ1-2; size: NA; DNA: TGTGCCAGTAGGCGTGGGGGGCTCAGGGACTATGGCTACACCTTC; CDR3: CASRRGGLRDYGYTF
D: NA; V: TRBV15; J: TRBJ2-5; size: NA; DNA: TGTGCCACCAGCAGAGATCTGACAGCCCGAAGGTGGGAGACCCAGTACTTC; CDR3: CATSRDLTARRWETQYF